The present T cell receptor (beta chain) was sequenced within a study of response to subunit inactivated influenza vaccine. Study conclusions and caveats: Each seasonal influenza vaccination recruits few new T cells, the authors suggested.

In this sample, this clonotype turned up a few times. Its target is unknown. V was pared by 1 base and J by 4 bases, with 7 bases between. The CDR3 has 13 amino acids. The germline CDR1 and CDR2 sequences are LGHNA and YNFKEQ. TCRdb recomputed calls from the RT-PCR reads with MiXCR, one row per CDR3 protein. The data show some 300,000 distinct CDR3 sequences, with 22% seen just once and 9% to 12% held by the top ten. The sequencing here drew on PBMCs from blood, taken about 20 months after vaccination. This chain connects TRBV4-2 to TRBJ1-2; D gene uncertain. The TCR was taken from a man between 50 and 69 years old who received an inactivated influenza vaccine. CDR3 protein: CASSQVGIYGYTF. The CDR3, as DNA: TGTGCCAGCAGCCAAGTCGGGATCTATGGCTACACCTTC.